These 28 T cell receptor beta chains were all obtained from the same sample, sequenced in a study of T cell responses to AZD1222 COVID-19 vaccine. The data were produced by immunoSEQ multiplex PCR, yet TCRdb's version contains in-frame clones alone and is incomplete. The sample carries fewer than 100,000 clones, 75% to 90% recorded once. Sequenced material: peripheral blood, taken 28 days after the second AZD1222 dose. These receptor sequences come from an adult who received the AZD1222 COVID-19 vaccine.

CDR3: CASSWGQGSYEQYF. The CDR3 DNA reads TGTGCCAGCAGCTGGGGACAGGGTTCCTACGAGCAGTACTTC. This rearrangement joins TRBV5-6 to TRBJ2-7; 9 nucleotides align to TRBD1. Germline values: CDR1 SGHDT, CDR2 YYEEEE. This CDR3 spans 14 amino acids. The V segment lost 3 bases and the J segment 1 base; nucleotides outside the gene matches: 2.

The chain uses TRBV7-9 and TRBJ1-2; no firm D call. Trimming took off 1 base at V and 8 bases at J, with 2 bases between the two ends. This CDR3 is built from 10 residues. Germline V gives CDR1 SEHNR, CDR2 FQNEAQ (reference sequence). CDR3 sequence reads: CASSLGGYTF. As DNA, the CDR3 is TGTGCCAGCAGCTTAGGGGGCTACACCTTC.

V gene TRBV12-3 or TRBV12-4 combines with J gene TRBJ1-6; D gene uncertain. The V gene lost 6 bases and the J gene lost 10 bases, with 13 bases spanning the gap. The CDR3 is made up of 13 amino acids. CDR3 nucleotide sequence: TGTGCCAGCAGCGAGAATTCGGGGTCACCCCTCCACTTT. Protein: CASSENSGSPLHF.

The genes are TRBV12-3 or TRBV12-4 and TRBJ1-2; D might be TRBD1 (6 bases). The CDR3 length is 13 residues. The germline V and J ends were trimmed by 6 bases and 7 bases, with 15 bases remaining between them. The CDR3 DNA reads as TGTGCCAGCAGGCCAAATCCGGGGGCTGGCTACACCTTC. It is translated as CASRPNPGAGYTF.

This clone came up once. For the CDR3, the DNA is TGTGCCAGCAGTTTCGGACAGGTTGGAAACACTGAAGCTTTCTTT. It encodes CASSFGQVGNTEAFF. V and J are TRBV6-5 and TRBJ1-1, with 7 nucleotides matching TRBD1. The V gene end was trimmed by 4 bases and the J gene end by 2 bases; junction bases not matched to a gene: 7. There are 15 residues in the CDR3. Germline V gene sequence: CDR1 MNHEY, CDR2 SVGAGI.

The V call is TRBV5-1, the J call TRBJ2-2; 7 bases are a match to TRBD1. The germline V gene encodes CDR1 SGHRS and CDR2 YFSETQ. V shed 10 bases and J 3 bases; nucleotides not matched to a gene: 12. The CDR3 has 15 amino acids. This CDR3 is CASTRQGRDTGELFF. CDR3 DNA: TGCGCCTCAACTCGACAGGGAAGAGACACCGGGGAGCTGTTTTTT.

The chain employs TRBV5-1 and TRBJ2-1; D is ambiguous. V dropped 0 bases and J dropped 8 bases, with 9 bases sitting between them. This CDR3 is built from 13 residues. CDR1 and CDR2 from the germline V gene are SGHRS and YFSETQ. CDR3 DNA: TGCGCCAGCAGCTTGGAGAGAATAGATGAGCAGTTCTTC. Protein: CASSLERIDEQFF. The full variable domain, its missing parts supplied by reference TRBV5-1 and TRBJ2-1, is KAGVTQTPRYLIKTRGQQVTLSCSPISGHRSVSWYQQTPGQGLQFLFEYFSETQRNKGNFPGRFSGRQFSNSRSEMNVSTLELGDSALYLCASSLERIDEQFFGPGTRLTVL.

In its sample, this clone was seen a few times. The chain is built from TRBV6-5 and TRBJ2-7, with D possibly matching TRBD1 (6 bases). The CDR3 is 13 residues long. Trimming shortened V by 5 bases and J by 3 bases, and 11 bases separated the two germline ends. The V gene's germline CDR1 is MNHEY and CDR2 SVGAGI. CDR3 bases: TGTGCCAGCAGTCCCCCACAGGGCTACGAGCAGTACTTC. Protein product: CASSPPQGYEQYF.

The rearrangement joins TRBV5-1 to TRBJ2-3; perhaps D is TRBD1 or TRBD2 (5 bases each). This CDR3 has 14 amino acids. The germline CDR1 and CDR2 sequences are SGHRS and YFSETQ. Trimming removed 4 bases at V and 1 base at J, with 10 bases between. CDR3 coding DNA: TGCGCCAGCAGCACCGGGACGGGCACAGATACGCAGTATTTT. Protein product: CASSTGTGTDTQYF.

This chain uses TRBV27 with TRBJ1-2; the match to TRBD1 covers 7 bases. Per the germline V gene, CDR1 is MNHEY and CDR2 is SMNVEV (reference sequence). V dropped 2 bases and J dropped 4; count of bases not matched to a gene: 16. This CDR3 is 18 amino acids long. In DNA form, the CDR3 reads TGTGCCAGCAGTTTACATAGAGGGATAATGGGACAGTTCTATGGCTACACCTTC. Its translation is CASSLHRGIMGQFYGYTF.

V gene TRBV5-1 combines with J gene TRBJ1-2, with a tentative D call TRBD1 (5 bases). V was cut by 0 bases and J by 4 bases, with 10 bases left in between. The CDR3 is 14 amino acids. The germline V gene has CDR1 SGHRS and CDR2 YFSETQ. CDR3 sequence (DNA): TGCGCCAGCAGCTTGGAGCAGGGAGCCTATGGCTACACCTTC. Residues: CASSLEQGAYGYTF.

The V gene is TRBV12-3 or TRBV12-4, the J gene TRBJ1-2; TRBD1 might be the D (6 bases). Trimming removed 6 bases at V and 8 bases at J, with 13 bases between. The CDR3 is 12 amino acids. DNA for the CDR3: TGTGCCAGCAGAACAGGGTTTGGCGGCTACACCTTC. Translation: CASRTGFGGYTF.

The chain links TRBV28 to TRBJ1-1, with a tentative D call TRBD1 (5 bases). V was cut by 6 bases and J by 0 bases, with 17 bases left in between. This CDR3 spans 16 amino acids. Looked up from germline, CDR1 is MDHEN and CDR2 is SYDVKM. DNA for the CDR3: TGTGCCAGCAGCAGTGGGAGGGGCACTATGAACACTGAAGCTTTCTTT. It specifies CASSSGRGTMNTEAFF.

This sequence joins TRBV19 and TRBJ1-1, with a weak D call TRBD1 (6 bases). The CDR3 loop spans 12 amino acids. The V end lost 6 bases, the J end lost 5 bases, and 10 bases lay between the germline ends. Per the germline V gene, CDR1 is LNHDA and CDR2 is SQIVND (reference sequence). The CDR3 DNA reads as TGTGCCAGTAGGCCCAGGGGAACTGAAGCTTTCTTT. This gives the protein CASRPRGTEAFF.

V and J are TRBV5-5 and TRBJ2-1, with a weak D call TRBD1 (6 bases). From germline, CDR1 is SGHKS and CDR2 YYEKEE (reference sequence). The germline V and J ends were trimmed by 4 bases and 7 bases, with 6 bases remaining between them. CDR3 size: 11 residues. CDR3 coding DNA: TGTGCCAGCAGCAGGGGGAATGAGCAGTTCTTC. This translates into CASSRGNEQFF. The entire variable domain, with the rest obtained from reference TRBV5-5 and TRBJ2-1, is as follows: DAGVTQSPTHLIKTRGQQVTLRCSPISGHKSVSWYQQVLGQGPQFIFQYYEKEERGRGNFPDRFSARQFPNYSSELNVNALLLGDSALYLCASSRGNEQFFGPGTRLTVL.

The rearrangement uses TRBV2 and TRBJ1-1; no firm D call. The CDR3 is 12 residues long. V lost 7 bases to trimming and J lost 6 bases, with 12 bases between them. In germline, CDR1 is SNHLY, CDR2 FYNNEI. In DNA, the CDR3 is TGTGCCAGCAACAACCCGGTCGCTGAAGCTTTCTTT. It is translated as CASNNPVAEAFF. Combining the CDR3 with reference TRBV2 and TRBJ1-1 gives the whole variable domain EPEVTQTPSHQVTQMGQEVILRCVPISNHLYFYWYRQILGQKVEFLVSFYNNEISEKSEIFDDQFSVERPDGSNFTLKIRSTKLEDSAMYFCASNNPVAEAFFGQGTRLTVV.

The chain is built from TRBV5-4 and TRBJ1-6; D perhaps matches TRBD1 (6 bases). This CDR3 has 14 residues. V shed 4 bases and J shed 6 bases, with 11 bases lying between them. Germline CDR1 is SGHNT and CDR2 is YYREEE (reference sequence). CDR3 nucleotide sequence: TGTGCCAGCAGCCCTAAGGGGGGTAATTCACCCCTCCACTTT. Translation gives CASSPKGGNSPLHF.

This chain links TRBV5-4 with TRBJ2-3; TRBD1 matches at 9 bases. This CDR3 contains 16 residues. Looked up from germline, CDR1 is SGHNT and CDR2 is YYREEE (reference sequence). Germline trimming cut 4 bases from V and 2 bases from J; bases unmatched to any gene: 8. CDR3 region: CASSPRTGAITDTQYF. The CDR3 nucleotides are TGTGCCAGCAGCCCCCGGACAGGGGCGATCACAGATACGCAGTATTTT.

The gene calls are TRBV15 and TRBJ2-7, with 7 bases matching TRBD1. Germline-derived CDR1 and CDR2 are LNHNV and YYDKDF (reference sequence). With 3 bases clipped from V and 3 bases from J, the junction kept 8 bases outside the gene matches. CDR3 length: 15 residues. The CDR3 DNA sequence: TGTGCCACCAGCAGGGATCAGGGGGAGTTCTACGAGCAGTACTTC. Translation gives CATSRDQGEFYEQYF.

The rearrangement links TRBV7-6 to TRBJ1-1; 8 nucleotides match TRBD1. CDR3 length: 17 residues. Per germline, CDR1 SGHVS and CDR2 FNYEAQ. J gave up 3 bases and V 2 bases, and 11 bases lay outside the gene matches. CDR3 sequence reads: CASSLLPGQEGDTEAFF. In DNA, the CDR3 is TGTGCCAGCAGCTTACTACCGGGACAGGAAGGGGACACTGAAGCTTTCTTT.

This sequence joins TRBV5-6 and TRBJ2-3, with a tentative D call TRBD2 (6 bases). With 4 bases removed from V and 5 bases from J, the gap between germline ends came to 14 bases. The CDR3 length is 14 residues. CDR1 is SGHDT and CDR2 is YYEEEE in the germline V gene. CDR3 in amino acids: CASSPSRGGDTQYF. CDR3 DNA: TGTGCCAGCAGCCCGAGCCGGGGAGGAGATACGCAGTATTTT.

The V and J genes are TRBV6-1 and TRBJ1-1; D is ambiguous. This CDR3 spans 12 amino acids. V lost 2 bases to trimming and J lost 3 bases, with 4 bases between them. Germline loops: CDR1 MNHNS, CDR2 SASEGT. The CDR3, as DNA: TGTGCCAGCAGTGAATTGGACACTGAAGCTTTCTTT. Protein product: CASSELDTEAFF.

The chain links TRBV19 to TRBJ1-3; 8 bases are shared with TRBD1. The CDR3 extends over 16 amino acids. CDR1 and CDR2 (germline): LNHDA, SQIVND (reference sequence). V lost 5 bases and J lost 3; bases outside the gene matches: 9. DNA of the CDR3: TGTGCCAGTAGTCTGACGACAGGGGACGGTGGAAACACCATATATTTT. Protein sequence: CASSLTTGDGGNTIYF.

This clone was seen more than once but under ten times. This chain joins TRBV6-5 and TRBJ1-3; D is undetermined. This CDR3 region has 13 residues. Germline values: CDR1 MNHEY, CDR2 SVGAGI. V dropped 4 bases and J dropped 0 bases, with 4 bases sitting between them. The CDR3 bases are TGTGCCAGCAGTTCCCCCTCTGGAAACACCATATATTTT. This encodes CASSSPSGNTIYF.

The chain recombines TRBV4-2 with TRBJ1-5, with 12 bases identical to TRBD1. V was pared by 4 bases and J by 7 bases, with 5 bases of the junction left unmatched. This CDR3 is 15 amino acids long. CDR1 and CDR2 (germline): LGHNA, YNFKEQ. The CDR3 sequence: CASSRGQGAGQPQHF. CDR3 DNA: TGTGCCAGCAGCCGGGGACAGGGGGCAGGCCAGCCCCAGCATTTT.

CDR3 protein: CASSQSLQVRRSNQPQHF. CDR3 nucleotide sequence: TGCGCCAGCAGTCAATCGTTGCAAGTGAGGCGCAGCAATCAGCCCCAGCATTTT. This sequence joins TRBV23-1 and TRBJ1-5; D remains unclear. TRBV23-1 is noted as an ORF with a role that remains uncertain. The V gene lost 0 bases and the J gene lost 1 base, with 16 bases spanning the gap. The length of the CDR3 is 18 residues.

The genes are TRBV9 and TRBJ2-5; D is undetermined. In germline, CDR1 is SGDLS, CDR2 YYNGEE. Trimming stripped 3 bases from V and 5 bases from J, with 20 bases between. This CDR3 comprises 16 residues. CDR3 region: CASSAGGASPGETQYF. The DNA of the CDR3 is TGTGCCAGCAGCGCAGGCGGAGCTAGTCCTGGGGAGACCCAGTACTTC. Full variable domain (missing parts from reference TRBV9 and TRBJ2-5): DSGVTQTPKHLITATGQRVTLRCSPRSGDLSVYWYQQSLDQGLQFLIQYYNGEERAKGNILERFSAQQFPDLHSELNLSSLELGDSALYFCASSAGGASPGETQYFGPGTRLLVL.

The chain employs TRBV4-2 and TRBJ2-7; 7 bases are a match to TRBD2. Germline CDR1 is LGHNA and CDR2 is YNFKEQ. There are 16 residues in the CDR3. V was clipped by 4 bases and J by 6 bases; unmatched bases: 15. The CDR3 nucleotides read TGTGCCAGCAGCCGCCGGGGGGTCGGGGACTTCGGCGAGCAGTACTTC. Encoded protein: CASSRRGVGDFGEQYF.